The sequence of this TCR beta chain was determined in a study of spatial heterogeneity in lung cancer. This clonotype was detected ten times or more. Using its own MiXCR run on the 5' RACE reads, TCRdb lists one record per CDR3 protein. The sample has about 95,000 distinct CDR3 sequences, approximately 8.6% seen once. Germline CDR1 LGHNA, CDR2 YSLEER. Trimming at V came to 4 bases and at J to 4 bases, leaving 10 bases not matched to a gene. The CDR3 loop spans 16 amino acids. Time point given: sample taken at primary tumor resection. Material for sequencing was whole RNA from tumor, nontumor lung or frozen PBMC, left unsorted.

The chain links TRBV4-3 to TRBJ1-2; 9 nucleotides match TRBD1. The TCR sequence derives from a male donor with early-stage non-small cell lung cancer. Sequencing used PBMCs, obtained at surgery. CDR3 DNA sequence: TGCGCCAGCAGCCTGCAGACCGGGACAGGGATCTATGGCTACACCTTC. It codes for CASSLQTGTGIYGYTF.